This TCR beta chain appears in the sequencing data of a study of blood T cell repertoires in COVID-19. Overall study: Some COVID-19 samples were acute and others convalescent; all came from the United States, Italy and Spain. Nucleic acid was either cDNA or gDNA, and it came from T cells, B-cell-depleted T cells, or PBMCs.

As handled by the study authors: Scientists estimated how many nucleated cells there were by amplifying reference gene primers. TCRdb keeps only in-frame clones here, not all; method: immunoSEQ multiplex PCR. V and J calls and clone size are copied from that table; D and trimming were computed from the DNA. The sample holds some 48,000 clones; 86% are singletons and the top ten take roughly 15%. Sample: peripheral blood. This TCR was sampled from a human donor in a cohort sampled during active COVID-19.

CDR3 protein: CASSLAVSGGPYNEQFF. CDR3 DNA: TGTGCCAGCAGCTTGGCCGTTTCAGGGGGCCCCTACAATGAGCAGTTCTTC. J is TRBJ2-1 and V is TRBV5-8; 8 bases align to TRBD1. Germline assignment: CDR1 SGHTS and CDR2 YDEGEE. V dropped 0 bases and J dropped 2; count of bases not matched to a gene: 7. This CDR3 spans 17 amino acids.